A selection of T cell receptor beta chains follows, all from one sample in a study of graft-versus-host responses after intestinal transplantation. Their antigens are not known. Method: immunoSEQ multiplex PCR; TCRdb's copy keeps in-frame clones and lacks some. This table has around 100,000 clones, 85% to 95% appearing once. This sample comprised unstimulated CD8+ T cells sorted from spleen or lymph node cells, obtained before transplant. Every receptor here comes from a human donor who was the organ donor for an intestinal transplant. CDR3s include the opening cysteine and the closing phenylalanine or tryptophan. D genes are given only for firm matches. Clone size appears in some rows only: once, few, many, or a class for an expanded clone.

j_call d_call v_call clone_size cdr3_nt cdr3_aa
TRBJ2-7 TRBD1 TRBV6-5 - TGTGCCAGCAGTTACTCGACAGGGGGCGAGCAGTACTTC CASSYSTGGEQYF
TRBJ2-5 TRBD2 TRBV5-1 - TGCGCCAGCAGCAATGGGACTAGCGGGAGGGCGGGACAGTACTTC CASSNGTSGRAGQYF
TRBJ2-7 TRBD2 TRBV5-6 - TGTGCCAGCAGCTCATCTAGCGGGAGGGCCTACGAGCAGTACTTC CASSSSSGRAYEQYF
TRBJ2-7 TRBD2 TRBV5-4 - TGTGCCAGCAGCTTGGGGCTAGCGGGAGAAATCTACGAGCAGTACTTC CASSLGLAGEIYEQYF
TRBJ2-3 TRBD1 TRBV29-1 - TGCAGCGTTGCCACAGGGGGCGAGTTGTATTTT CSVATGGELYF
TRBJ1-3 - TRBV9 - TGTGCCAGCAGCGACCGGGACGCCGGAGACACCATATATTTT CASSDRDAGDTIYF
TRBJ2-1 TRBD2 TRBV27 - TGTGCCAGCAGTTTACGTAGAGGTAGCGGGGGGGATAAGGTGCGTGAGCAGTTCTTC CASSLRRGSGGDKVREQFF
TRBJ2-7 - TRBV27 - TGTGCCAGCAGTTTACGCGGATACTCCTACGAGCAGTACTTC CASSLRGYSYEQYF
TRBJ2-7 TRBD1 TRBV19 few TGTGCCAGTAGTATAGCGGCAGGGGGCAACGAGCAGTACTTC CASSIAAGGNEQYF
TRBJ2-5 - TRBV5-5 - TGTGCCAGCAGCTTGGGATCGGGTCTGAGGACCCAGTACTTC CASSLGSGLRTQYF
TRBJ2-5 TRBD2 TRBV30 - TGTGCCTGGAGTGTAGGGGTAGCGGGAGGGTTGAAAGAGACCCAGTACTTC CAWSVGVAGGLKETQYF
TRBJ2-1 - TRBV27 - TGTGCCAGCAGTTTAATAGCTTCCTACAATGAGCAGTTCTTC CASSLIASYNEQFF
TRBJ2-2 - TRBV29-1 - TGCAGCGTTCTTGGCAGTTCCAACACCGGGGAGCTGTTTTTT CSVLGSSNTGELFF
TRBJ1-2 TRBD1 TRBV11-2 - TGTGCCAGCAGCTCCGGGACAGGGTTCCCCTATGGCTACACCTTC CASSSGTGFPYGYTF
TRBJ2-5 TRBD1 TRBV5-6 - TGTGCCCACCGGCCGGACAGGACGGTGGAGACCCAGTACTTC CAHRPDRTVETQYF
TRBJ2-5 - TRBV19 once TGTGCCAGTAGTATAAGTCTAGCAGAAGAGACCCAGTACTTC CASSISLAEETQYF
TRBJ2-7 - TRBV19 - TGTGCCAGTAAGACCCGGGACATTACGCCCTTTTACGAGCAGTACTTC CASKTRDITPFYEQYF
TRBJ1-3 TRBD1 TRBV19 - TGTGCCAGTAGTCCGGACAGGGACTCTGGAAACACCATATATTTT CASSPDRDSGNTIYF
TRBJ2-1 - TRBV5-1 - TGCGCCAGCAGCTCCCCGGGACGAAACAATGAGCAGTTCTTC CASSSPGRNNEQFF
TRBJ2-2 - TRBV11-2 - TGTGCCAGCAGCTTTTTAAGGGGTTTCACCGGGGAGCTGTTTTTT CASSFLRGFTGELFF
TRBJ1-2 TRBD1 TRBV28 - TGTGCCAGCAGTACACCCGGGACAGCCGGTGGCTACACCTTC CASSTPGTAGGYTF
TRBJ2-7 - TRBV4-3 - TGCGCCAGCAGCCAAGGTAACGGAGCACCCTACGAGCAGTACTTC CASSQGNGAPYEQYF
TRBJ2-1 TRBD2 TRBV30 - TGTGCCTGGAATTGGGGCGGGAGGGTTTACAATGAGCAGTTCTTC CAWNWGGRVYNEQFF
TRBJ1-2 - TRBV30 - TGTGCCTGGAGTCTACCTACCCTACCACTTAACTATGGCTACACCTTC CAWSLPTLPLNYGYTF
TRBJ2-5 - TRBV9 - TGTGCCAGCAGCGTAACACCCTCAAGGCTAGAGACCCAGTACTTC CASSVTPSRLETQYF
TRBJ2-1 TRBD2 TRBV7-9 - TGTGCCAGCAGCCTAGCGGGTTACTCCTACAATGAGCAGTTCTTC CASSLAGYSYNEQFF
TRBJ2-5 TRBD2 TRBV30 - TGTGCCTGTGGGGGGACTAGCGGGACAGAGACCCAGTACTTC CACGGTSGTETQYF
TRBJ2-1 TRBD1 TRBV15 - TGTGCCACCAGCATCGGGACAGGATTAAATGAGCAGTTCTTC CATSIGTGLNEQFF
TRBJ2-7 - TRBV19 - TGTGCCAGTAGTATAGCCGCAGGGTCCTACGAGCAGTACTTC CASSIAAGSYEQYF
TRBJ1-1 - TRBV19 - TGTGCCAGTAGCAAAAACTCGGGGTCTGAAGCTTTCTTT CASSKNSGSEAFF
TRBJ2-5 TRBD2 TRBV9 - TGTGCCAGCAGCCCAGGGACTAGCGGGGTGCAAGAGACCCAGTACTTC CASSPGTSGVQETQYF
TRBJ2-2 - TRBV6-5 - TGTGCCAGCAGTTACAGCGACGCCGGGGAGCTGTTTTTT CASSYSDAGELFF
TRBJ2-1 - TRBV2 once TGTGCCAGCAGTGACCCCTCGACAGGAGGGAATGAGCAGTTCTTC CASSDPSTGGNEQFF
TRBJ2-7 - TRBV5-6 - TGTGCCAGCAGCTTGATACACGCCTACGAGCAGTACTTC CASSLIHAYEQYF
TRBJ1-2 - TRBV5-6 - TGTGCCAGCAGCCAGGGACTATATGGCTACACCTTC CASSQGLYGYTF
TRBJ2-5 - TRBV9 - TGTGCCAGCAGCGCGACAGAAGACGAAGAGACCCAGTACTTC CASSATEDEETQYF
TRBJ2-1 - TRBV5-1 - TGCGCCAGCAGCTTAAACCAGGAGCAGTTCTTC CASSLNQEQFF
TRBJ2-2 TRBD2 TRBV27 few TGTGCCAGCAGTCTGGGACTAGCGGGGGACACCGGGGAGCTGTTTTTT CASSLGLAGDTGELFF
TRBJ2-2 TRBD2 TRBV9 once TGTGCCAGCAGCGTGGGGTCGGGAGGCACCGGGGAGCTGTTTTTT CASSVGSGGTGELFF
TRBJ2-7 TRBD2 TRBV10-2 - TGCGCCAGCAGTGAGCTTGCTAGCGGGTCCTACTACGAGCAGTACTTC CASSELASGSYYEQYF
TRBJ2-5 - TRBV30 - TGTGCCTGGAGTGGCCCGGGGGCAGGGGAGACCCAGTACTTC CAWSGPGAGETQYF
TRBJ1-2 - TRBV25-1 - TGTGCCAGCAGTGGTCGGGGTTCCGCATATGGCTACACCTTC CASSGRGSAYGYTF
TRBJ1-1 TRBD1 TRBV4-1 - TGCGCCAGCAGCCAGGACAGGGGCACTGAAGCTTTCTTT CASSQDRGTEAFF
TRBJ1-4 - TRBV19 - TGTGCCAGTAGTATAGGTCGGCAGGGAGATGAAAAACTGTTTTTT CASSIGRQGDEKLFF
TRBJ2-7 TRBD2 TRBV9 - TGTGCCAGCAGCCCACGGGAGGACTCCTACGAGCAGTACTTC CASSPREDSYEQYF
TRBJ2-5 TRBD2 TRBV5-6 - TGTGCCAGCAGCTTTAAGTATGGAGCGGGAGTCGGAGAGACCCAGTACTTC CASSFKYGAGVGETQYF
TRBJ2-3 - TRBV29-1 - TGCAGCGTTGTTGAGGGAACGAAGGCAGATACGCAGTATTTT CSVVEGTKADTQYF
TRBJ1-2 TRBD1 TRBV5-1 - TGCGCCAGCAGCTCGGGACAGGGGGCGAGTGGCTACACCTTC CASSSGQGASGYTF
TRBJ2-7 TRBD1 TRBV29-1 - TGCAGCGGGAGGGACAGGTGGTACGAGCAGTACTTC CSGRDRWYEQYF
TRBJ2-7 TRBD1 TRBV19 - TGTGCCAGTAGTATTGCCGGGACAGGGAATTATCACATGATCTACGAGCAGTACTTC CASSIAGTGNYHMIYEQYF
TRBJ2-4 - TRBV28 - TGTGCCAGCAGTAGCCCTTTTGACTGGGAAGGCAAAAACATTCAGTACTTC CASSSPFDWEGKNIQYF
TRBJ2-3 TRBD2 TRBV4-1 - TGCGCCAGCAGCCAAGAACCGCTAGCGGGAGGGCACAGAGATACGCAGTATTTT CASSQEPLAGGHRDTQYF
TRBJ2-7 TRBD2 TRBV7-9 - TGCGCCAGCAGCCAAGAAGCGGGAGACAGGTACGAGCAGTACTTC CASSQEAGDRYEQYF
TRBJ2-7 - TRBV5-5 - TGTGCCAGCAGCTTGGGGATCTCCTACGAGCAGTACTTC CASSLGISYEQYF
TRBJ2-3 - TRBV6-5 - TGTGCCGCCCATCGGGGATTCACAGATACGCAGTATTTT CAAHRGFTDTQYF
TRBJ1-2 TRBD1 TRBV4-3 - TGCGCCAGCAGCCAAGGGGACAGGGGAGGTGGCTACACCTTC CASSQGDRGGGYTF